The clone carrying this T cell receptor (beta chain) was observed a handful of times. The data were taken from a study of control samples from healthy donors and cancer patients. Data came from immunoSEQ multiplex PCR; TCRdb stores just in-frame clones and leaves some out. The sample contains 130,000 or so clones, about 88% of which appear only once. Material for sequencing was blood. This receptor was identified in a man aged 50 or older in good health.

The DNA of the CDR3 is TGTGCCAGTAGTATTAACAGTATGTCTGGAAACACCATATATTTT. It codes for CASSINSMSGNTIYF. The V and J genes are TRBV19 and TRBJ1-3; no firm D call. This CDR3 has 15 residues. Looked up from germline, CDR1 is LNHDA and CDR2 is SQIVND (reference sequence). V shed 3 bases and J shed 1 base, with 10 bases lying between them.